Listed here are 11 T cell receptor beta chains from one sample, sequenced in a study of blood T cell repertoires in COVID-19. Generated by immunoSEQ multiplex PCR, the TCRdb table keeps only in-frame clones and is missing some. The data show 95,000 to 130,000 clones, around four fifths seen once. Sequenced input: peripheral blood. Receptor source: a young man with acute or convalescent COVID-19.

This clone appeared a few times. V is TRBV4-1 and J is TRBJ1-2; 8 nucleotides align to TRBD1. Trimming took 0 bases from V and 6 from J; bases not matched to a gene: 12. Germline CDR1 reads MGHRA; CDR2 reads YSYEKL. CDR3 length equals 17 residues. CDR3 bases: TGCGCCAGCAGCCAAGATCCGCTCAGGGGGCAGAGGAATGGCTACACCTTC. Translating it yields CASSQDPLRGQRNGYTF.

This rearrangement joins TRBV6-4 to TRBJ2-6; a possible D gene is TRBD1 (6 bases). V was shortened by 3 bases and J by 0 bases, with 9 bases between the two germline ends. CDR1 and CDR2 from the germline V gene are MRHNA and SNTAGT. The CDR3 length is 16 residues. CDR3 loop: CASSEGASSGANVLTF. The CDR3 DNA follows: TGTGCCAGCAGTGAGGGGGCAAGCTCTGGGGCCAACGTCCTGACTTTC.

This rearrangement joins TRBV10-3 to TRBJ2-7, with a tentative D call TRBD1 (6 bases). V was clipped by 5 bases and J by 6 bases, with 14 bases between them. CDR1 is ENHRY, CDR2 SYGVKD, per germline. There are 13 residues in the CDR3. CDR3 protein: CAISPGHLLEQYV. For the CDR3, the DNA is TGTGCCATCAGTCCGGGACACCTTCTCGAGCAGTACGTC.

This clone was recorded many times. The chain carries TRBV10-3 and TRBJ2-3, with 9 nucleotides matching TRBD2. Germline-derived CDR1 and CDR2 are ENHRY and SYGVKD. Trimming cost V 8 bases and J 2 bases; bases outside gene matches: 8. The CDR3 spans 15 residues. The CDR3 here is CAISSGGSITDTQYF. The CDR3 region has the DNA TGTGCCATCTCCAGCGGGGGGTCTATCACAGATACGCAGTATTTT.

V usage is TRBV4-3 and J usage is TRBJ1-2, with TRBD1 as a possible D gene (5 bases). Trimming stripped 0 bases from V and 8 bases from J, with 19 bases between. This CDR3 has 16 residues. Germline V CDR1 and CDR2: LGHNA, YSLEER. CDR3 amino acids: CASSQDSRTPVGGYTF. The CDR3 DNA sequence: TGCGCCAGCAGCCAAGATTCAAGGACACCAGTCGGAGGCTACACCTTC.

The chain has TRBV10-3 and TRBJ2-7; D possibly corresponds to TRBD1 (5 bases). V gave up 5 bases and J gave up 2 bases, with 10 bases separating them. The CDR3 sequence is 13 residues long. The V gene's germline CDR1 is ENHRY and CDR2 SYGVKD. CDR3: CAISPGFPYEQYF. The CDR3 DNA is TGTGCCATCAGTCCAGGGTTCCCCTACGAGCAGTACTTC.

V is TRBV10-3 and J is TRBJ2-3, with no clear D. CDR1 and CDR2 (germline): ENHRY, SYGVKD. V was pared by 0 bases and J by 6 bases, with 10 bases between. The CDR3 extends over 14 amino acids. DNA for the CDR3: TGTGCCATCAGTGAGTCGACAAACTCGGATACGCAGTATTTT. Its protein product is CAISESTNSDTQYF.

The chain's CDR3 is CASSSLAGAYNEQFF. Here the CDR3 DNA reads TGTGCCAGCAGTTCCCTAGCCGGGGCCTACAATGAGCAGTTCTTC. The V call is TRBV6-5, the J call TRBJ2-1, with a tentative D call TRBD2 (5 bases). CDR3 length equals 15 residues. Trimming took off 4 bases at V and 2 bases at J, with 12 bases between the two ends. Germline values: CDR1 MNHEY, CDR2 SVGAGI.

The V call is TRBV30, the J call TRBJ2-3, with D possibly being TRBD2 (6 bases). There are 16 residues in the CDR3. Germline lookup yields CDR1 GTSNPN and CDR2 SVGIG (reference sequence). Trimming removed 2 bases at V and 2 bases at J, with 17 bases between. The CDR3 nucleotides read TGTGCCTGGAGTCTATCACGGGGGTCCCCCACAGATACGCAGTATTTT. Translation: CAWSLSRGSPTDTQYF.

V gene TRBV9 combines with J gene TRBJ2-1; a possible D gene is TRBD2 (6 bases). Germline CDR1 SGDLS, CDR2 YYNGEE. The ends were cut back, 2 bases at V and 7 bases at J, with 13 bases in the middle. This CDR3 region has 14 residues. This chain's CDR3 is CASSVFSGENEQFF. CDR3 bases: TGTGCCAGCAGCGTGTTTAGCGGTGAGAATGAGCAGTTCTTC. Together with reference TRBV9 and TRBJ2-1, the CDR3 gives the full variable domain: DSGVTQTPKHLITATGQRVTLRCSPRSGDLSVYWYQQSLDQGLQFLIQYYNGEERAKGNILERFSAQQFPDLHSELNLSSLELGDSALYFCASSVFSGENEQFFGPGTRLTVL.

The CDR3 DNA reads as TGTGCCAGTAGTCCTGGAGGGGTCTCTGGGGCCAACGTCCTGACTTTC. This translates into CASSPGGVSGANVLTF. The V gene is TRBV19, the J gene TRBJ2-6; perhaps TRBD2 as D (6 bases). There are 16 residues in the CDR3. Germline assignment: CDR1 LNHDA and CDR2 SQIVND (reference sequence). The V gene lost 5 bases and the J gene lost 0 bases, with 11 bases spanning the gap.